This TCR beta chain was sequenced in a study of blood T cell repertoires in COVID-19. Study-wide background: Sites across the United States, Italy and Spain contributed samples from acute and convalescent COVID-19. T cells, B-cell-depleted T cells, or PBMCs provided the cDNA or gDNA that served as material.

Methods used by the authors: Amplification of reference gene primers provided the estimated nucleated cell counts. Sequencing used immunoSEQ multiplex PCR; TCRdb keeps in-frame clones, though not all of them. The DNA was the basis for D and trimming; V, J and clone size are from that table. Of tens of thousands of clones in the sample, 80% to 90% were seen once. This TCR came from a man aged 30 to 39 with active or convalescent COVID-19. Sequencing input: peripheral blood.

The CDR3 region has the DNA TGTGCCACCAGCAGAGTGGATGTAGGGGTAATCGGGGAGCTGTTTTTT. This gives the protein CATSRVDVGVIGELFF. V is TRBV15 and J is TRBJ2-2; possible D gene TRBD1, 5 bases. Germline V gene lookup returns CDR1 LNHNV and CDR2 YYDKDF (reference sequence). V was pared by 1 base and J by 7 bases, with 16 bases between. The CDR3 extends over 16 amino acids.